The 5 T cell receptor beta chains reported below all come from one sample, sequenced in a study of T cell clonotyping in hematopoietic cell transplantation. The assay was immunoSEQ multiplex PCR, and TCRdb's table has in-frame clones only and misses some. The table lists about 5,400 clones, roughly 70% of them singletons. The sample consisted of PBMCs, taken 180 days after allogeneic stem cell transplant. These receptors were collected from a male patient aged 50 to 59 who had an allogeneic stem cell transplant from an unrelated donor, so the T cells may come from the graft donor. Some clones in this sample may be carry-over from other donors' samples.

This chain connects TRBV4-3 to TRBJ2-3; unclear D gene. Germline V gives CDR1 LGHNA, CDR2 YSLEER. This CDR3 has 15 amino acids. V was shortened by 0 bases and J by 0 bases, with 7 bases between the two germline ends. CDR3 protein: CASSQDYRSTDTQYF. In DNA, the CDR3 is TGCGCCAGCAGCCAAGACTACCGTAGCACAGATACGCAGTATTTT.

DNA for the CDR3: TGTGCCATCAGTGAAGTTGACAGCTATGGCTACACCTTC. Translation gives CAISEVDSYGYTF. The chain joins TRBV10-3 to TRBJ1-2; D is perhaps TRBD1 (5 bases). The CDR3 covers 13 residues. Trimming took 3 bases from V and 4 from J, leaving 9 bases between them. Germline V gene data show CDR1 as ENHRY and CDR2 as SYGVKD.

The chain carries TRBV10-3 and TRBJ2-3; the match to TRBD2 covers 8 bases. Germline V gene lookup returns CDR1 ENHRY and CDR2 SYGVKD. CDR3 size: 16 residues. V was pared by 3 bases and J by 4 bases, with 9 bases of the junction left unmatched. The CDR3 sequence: CAISDYRGGGADTQYF. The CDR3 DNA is TGTGCCATCAGTGATTATCGGGGGGGCGGGGCAGATACGCAGTATTTT.

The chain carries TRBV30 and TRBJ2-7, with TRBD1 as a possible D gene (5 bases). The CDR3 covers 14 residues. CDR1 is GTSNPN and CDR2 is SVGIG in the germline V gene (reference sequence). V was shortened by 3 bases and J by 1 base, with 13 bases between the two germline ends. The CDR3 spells CAWRGWGTSYEQYF. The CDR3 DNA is TGTGCCTGGAGGGGATGGGGCACATCCTACGAGCAGTACTTC. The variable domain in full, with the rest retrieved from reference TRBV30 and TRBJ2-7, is SQTIHQWPATLVQPVGSPLSLECTVEGTSNPNLYWYRQAAGRGLQLLFYSVGIGQISSEVPQNLSASRPQDRQFILSSKKLLLSDSGFYLCAWRGWGTSYEQYFGPGTRLTVT.

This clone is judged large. This CDR3 is CASSWRDSYGYTF. The CDR3 nucleotides are TGTGCCAGCAGCTGGCGGGACAGCTATGGCTACACCTTC. V and J are TRBV5-5 and TRBJ1-2, with 7 bases fitting TRBD1. Germline lookup yields CDR1 SGHKS and CDR2 YYEKEE (reference sequence). The CDR3 is made up of 13 amino acids. J lost 4 bases, V lost 3 bases, and 3 bases had no gene match.